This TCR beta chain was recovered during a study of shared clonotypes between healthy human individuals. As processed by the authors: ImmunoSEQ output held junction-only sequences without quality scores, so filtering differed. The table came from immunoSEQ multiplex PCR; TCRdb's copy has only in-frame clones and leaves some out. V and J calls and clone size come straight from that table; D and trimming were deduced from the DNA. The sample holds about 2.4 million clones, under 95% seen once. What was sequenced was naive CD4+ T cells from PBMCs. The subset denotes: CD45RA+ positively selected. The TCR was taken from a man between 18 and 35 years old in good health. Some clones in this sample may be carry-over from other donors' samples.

Here the CDR3 reads CAWIQLAGGTDTQYF. In DNA form, the CDR3 reads TGTGCCTGGATTCAACTAGCGGGAGGAACAGATACGCAGTATTTT. The chain employs TRBV30 and TRBJ2-3; 12 nucleotides match TRBD2. The V gene's germline CDR1 is GTSNPN and CDR2 SVGIG (reference sequence). V lost 4 bases to trimming and J lost 3 bases; unmatched junction nucleotides: 5. The CDR3 sequence is 15 residues long.